These 27 T cell receptor beta chains came from one sample sequenced in a study of blood T cell repertoires in COVID-19. The table came from immunoSEQ multiplex PCR; TCRdb's copy has only in-frame clones and leaves some out. The sample has some 78,000 clones; 84% are singletons. Sequencing used peripheral blood. These receptors were collected from a man between 45 and 60 years old with acute or convalescent COVID-19.

This rearrangement joins TRBV11-2 to TRBJ2-1, with D possibly matching TRBD2 (6 bases). The V gene lost 5 bases and the J gene lost 0 bases, with 14 bases spanning the gap. CDR1 SGHAT and CDR2 FQNNGV come from the germline V gene. This CDR3 is built from 16 residues. CDR3 sequence reads: CASSPWGVRSYNEQFF. In nucleotides, the CDR3 is TGTGCCAGCAGCCCCTGGGGGGTCCGCTCCTACAATGAGCAGTTCTTC. Supplemented by reference TRBV11-2 and TRBJ2-1, the full variable domain reads EAGVAQSPRYKIIEKRQSVAFWCNPISGHATLYWYQQILGQGPKLLIQFQNNGVVDDSQLPKDRFSAERLKGVDSTLKIQPAKLEDSAVYLCASSPWGVRSYNEQFFGPGTRLTVL.

The V call is TRBV28, the J call TRBJ2-7; TRBD2 matches at 7 bases. Germline loops: CDR1 MDHEN, CDR2 SYDVKM. The CDR3 is 16 amino acids. V was clipped by 1 base and J by 3 bases; unmatched bases: 9. CDR3 sequence reads: CASSLYGREGNYEQYF. DNA for the CDR3: TGTGCCAGCAGTTTATATGGGAGGGAGGGAAACTACGAGCAGTACTTC.

The chain is built from TRBV30 and TRBJ2-7, with 8 positions matching TRBD2. V lost 1 base and J lost 6; bases outside the gene matches: 5. The germline gives CDR1 GTSNPN, CDR2 SVGIG (reference sequence). The CDR3 spans 13 residues. CDR3 coding DNA: TGTGCCTGGAGTGCAGAGCTAGCGGGCGAGCAGTACTTC. This translates into CAWSAELAGEQYF.

The chain employs TRBV29-1 and TRBJ2-7; a possible D gene is TRBD1 (6 bases). The CDR3 extends over 16 amino acids. Germline V lookup: CDR1 SQVTM, CDR2 ANQGSEA. V lost 0 bases, J lost 0 bases, and 15 bases lay in between. The CDR3 sequence: CSVEDRGGDSSYEQYF. For the CDR3, the DNA is TGCAGCGTTGAAGATCGTGGGGGCGATAGCTCCTACGAGCAGTACTTC.

This clone showed up just a few times. The chain links TRBV6-6 to TRBJ2-7, with D possibly matching TRBD1 (6 bases). CDR3 length: 14 amino acids. CDR1 is MNHNY, CDR2 SVGAGI, per germline (reference sequence). V gave up 7 bases and J gave up 3 bases, with 16 bases separating them. CDR3 DNA: TGTGCCAGCACACTAGACCGACAGGTCTACGAGCAGTACTTC. This encodes CASTLDRQVYEQYF.

V and J are TRBV7-9 and TRBJ2-2, with 12 bases identical to TRBD1. V lost 6 bases to trimming and J lost 7 bases; unmatched junction nucleotides: 6. Per germline, CDR1 SEHNR and CDR2 FQNEAQ (reference sequence). CDR3 length: 15 residues. CDR3 in amino acids: CASRWDRGLNGELFF. The CDR3 DNA is TGTGCCAGCAGATGGGACAGGGGGCTAAACGGGGAGCTGTTTTTT.

The J gene is TRBJ1-6, the V gene TRBV2; 7 bases match TRBD1. Losses at the gene ends were 8 bases for V and 9 bases for J; bases not matched to a gene: 13. Germline assignment: CDR1 SNHLY and CDR2 FYNNEI. The length of the CDR3 is 15 residues. CDR3 loop: CASALEQGFSSPLHF. The DNA for the CDR3 is TGTGCCAGCGCCTTAGAACAGGGGTTTAGTTCACCCCTCCACTTT. Full variable domain (rest looked up from reference TRBV2 and TRBJ1-6): EPEVTQTPSHQVTQMGQEVILRCVPISNHLYFYWYRQILGQKVEFLVSFYNNEISEKSEIFDDQFSVERPDGSNFTLKIRSTKLEDSAMYFCASALEQGFSSPLHFGNGTRLTVT.

The rearrangement joins TRBV19 to TRBJ2-2; 9 bases map to TRBD2. CDR1 is LNHDA and CDR2 is SQIVND in the germline V gene (reference sequence). The CDR3 is made up of 22 amino acids. The trim removed 2 bases at V and 0 bases at J, leaving 19 bases unmatched. CDR3 in DNA: TGTGCCAGTAGTATATCCTTCTGGGCGGGAGGGCCAAAGCGAGCGAACACCGGGGAGCTGTTTTTT. Translating it yields CASSISFWAGGPKRANTGELFF.

This chain links TRBV3-1 (or the pseudogene TRBV3-2) with TRBJ1-1; weak D call: TRBD1 (5 bases). The CDR3 spans 12 residues. Germline V gene lookup returns CDR1 LGHDT and CDR2 YNNKEL (reference sequence). The V end was cut by 0 bases, the J end by 7 bases, with 6 bases between. CDR3: CASSQDRDEAFF. CDR3 bases: TGTGCCAGCAGCCAAGACAGGGATGAAGCTTTCTTT.

The chain carries TRBV6-5 and TRBJ2-7; TRBD1 agrees at 7 bases. The CDR3 runs 14 residues. V trimming: 4 bases; J trimming: 3 bases; junction bases outside the gene matches: 6. Per germline, CDR1 MNHEY and CDR2 SVGAGI. CDR3 in DNA: TGTGCCAGCAGTTTCGAGACAGGGAACTACGAGCAGTACTTC. Translated, it gives CASSFETGNYEQYF.

This chain uses TRBV19 with TRBJ2-1; TRBD2 agrees at 14 bases. Germline assignment: CDR1 LNHDA and CDR2 SQIVND (reference sequence). The CDR3 runs to 15 residues. With V trimmed by 9 bases and J by 5 bases, 6 bases remained unmatched. CDR3 nucleotide sequence: TGTGCCAGCAGGACTAGCGGGGGGAACAACAATGAGCAGTTCTTC. Translating it yields CASRTSGGNNNEQFF.

The chain couples TRBV25-1 to TRBJ2-1; 12 nucleotides line up with TRBD2. The CDR3 covers 14 residues. CDR1 and CDR2 (germline): MGHDK, SYGVNS. The trim removed 5 bases at V and 5 bases at J, leaving 1 base unmatched. In nucleotides, the CDR3 is TGTGCCAGCAGTAGACTAGCGGGAGACAATGAGCAGTTCTTC. Its protein is CASSRLAGDNEQFF.

The chain recombines TRBV4-3 with TRBJ2-5; 9 bases line up with TRBD2. V lost 4 bases and J lost 2; bases outside the gene matches: 5. The CDR3 has 15 residues. The germline gives CDR1 LGHNA, CDR2 YSLEER. The CDR3 coding sequence is TGCGCCAGCAGCCGACTTAGCGGGAGACAAGAGACCCAGTACTTC. As protein: CASSRLSGRQETQYF.

The chain is built from TRBV6-2 or TRBV6-3 and TRBJ2-7; tentatively, D is TRBD2 (6 bases). Trimming left V 0 bases short and J 6 bases short, with 15 bases between. The CDR3 is 15 residues long. The germline gives CDR1 MNHEY, CDR2 SVGEGT. The CDR3 sequence: CASSYSPGLLSEQYF. CDR3 nucleotide sequence: TGTGCCAGCAGTTACTCCCCGGGACTCCTAAGCGAGCAGTACTTC.

The rearrangement joins TRBV30 to TRBJ2-1, with TRBD2 as a possible D gene (6 bases). Germline CDR1 GTSNPN, CDR2 SVGIG (reference sequence). Trimming took off 1 base at V and 8 bases at J, with 12 bases between the two ends. The CDR3 spans 13 residues. The CDR3 DNA reads TGTGCCTGGAGTGGTTTGTGGGGGGATGAGCAGTTCTTC. Protein sequence: CAWSGLWGDEQFF.

The V gene is TRBV12-3 or TRBV12-4, the J gene TRBJ1-5, with a weak D call TRBD1 (5 bases). The V end was cut by 5 bases, the J end by 6 bases, with 8 bases between. The CDR3 runs to 12 residues. The CDR3 bases are TGTGCCAGCAGTCAGGGCGCTCAGCCCCAGCATTTT. This encodes CASSQGAQPQHF.

This chain connects TRBV18 to TRBJ1-5; D gene unclear. The CDR3 has 12 residues. The germline V and J ends were trimmed by 6 bases and 2 bases, with 5 bases remaining between them. Germline V gives CDR1 KGHSH, CDR2 LQKENI. The CDR3 loop reads CASSGGNQPQHF. CDR3 coding DNA: TGTGCCAGCTCCGGGGGCAATCAGCCCCAGCATTTT.

This chain's CDR3 is CATRNRDRGSEQYF. CDR3 nucleotide sequence: TGTGCCACCAGAAACCGGGACAGGGGCAGCGAGCAGTACTTC. The genes are TRBV24-1 and TRBJ2-7, with TRBD1 matching 10 bases. V dropped 7 bases and J dropped 6; count of bases not matched to a gene: 8. Germline V lookup: CDR1 KGHDR, CDR2 SFDVKD. This CDR3 has 14 residues.

This chain connects TRBV6-2 or TRBV6-3 to TRBJ1-2; D ambiguous. Germline loops: CDR1 MNHEY, CDR2 SVGEGT. V dropped 6 bases and J dropped 8 bases, with 22 bases sitting between them. This CDR3 comprises 15 residues. CDR3: CASSRVFGPSQGYTF. DNA for the CDR3: TGTGCCAGCAGCAGAGTTTTTGGGCCCTCCCAAGGCTACACCTTC.

The chain joins TRBV19 to TRBJ1-1; unclear D gene. V was shortened by 10 bases and J by 2 bases, with 8 bases between the two germline ends. CDR3 size: 11 residues. CDR1 is LNHDA and CDR2 is SQIVND in the germline V gene (reference sequence). The chain's CDR3 is CATHTNTEAFF. The CDR3 nucleotides are TGTGCCACCCACACCAACACTGAAGCTTTCTTT.

V is TRBV10-3 and J is TRBJ2-3, with 8 bases lining up with TRBD2. There are 13 residues in the CDR3. Unmatched junction bases numbered 5, after V lost 9 bases and J lost 3 bases. Germline values: CDR1 ENHRY, CDR2 SYGVKD. CDR3 nucleotide sequence: TGTGCCATGCGTAGCGGGGAAACAGATACGCAGTATTTT. It codes for CAMRSGETDTQYF.

This sequence joins TRBV18 and TRBJ1-1; D perhaps matches TRBD1 (5 bases). Per the germline V gene, CDR1 is KGHSH and CDR2 is LQKENI. Trimming shortened V by 4 bases and J by 4 bases, and 22 bases separated the two germline ends. The CDR3 consists of 17 residues. The CDR3 region is CASSRSDLGNRGTEAFF. CDR3 coding DNA: TGTGCCAGCTCACGCTCTGATTTGGGGAATAGGGGCACTGAAGCTTTCTTT.

Here the CDR3 DNA reads TGTGCCAGCGGAAGGGGGAGCAATCAGCCCCAGCATTTT. Its protein is CASGRGSNQPQHF. The rearrangement joins TRBV9 to TRBJ1-5; maybe TRBD1 (6 bases). CDR1 is SGDLS, CDR2 YYNGEE, per germline. V was pared by 7 bases and J by 1 base, with 9 bases between. This CDR3 has 13 residues. Full variable domain (missing parts from reference TRBV9 and TRBJ1-5): DSGVTQTPKHLITATGQRVTLRCSPRSGDLSVYWYQQSLDQGLQFLIQYYNGEERAKGNILERFSAQQFPDLHSELNLSSLELGDSALYFCASGRGSNQPQHFGDGTRLSIL.

CDR3 residues: CASSLRTSTGELFF. The DNA of the CDR3 is TGTGCCAGCAGCCTCCGGACATCCACCGGGGAGCTGTTTTTT. This sequence joins TRBV11-2 and TRBJ2-2; tentatively, D is TRBD1 (5 bases). The V end was cut by 5 bases, the J end by 4 bases, with 11 bases between. CDR1 is SGHAT, CDR2 FQNNGV, per germline. The CDR3 covers 14 residues.

This sequence joins TRBV7-9 and TRBJ1-1; a possible D gene is TRBD1 (5 bases). Per germline, CDR1 SEHNR and CDR2 FQNEAQ (reference sequence). Trimming removed 3 bases from V and 1 base from J, with 9 bases in between. This CDR3 is built from 14 residues. DNA for the CDR3: TGTGCCAGCAGCTTCAACCAGGGGAACACTGAAGCTTTCTTT. Translation gives CASSFNQGNTEAFF.

This clone was picked up one time. CDR3 protein: CASSFIGTKSYNEQFF. The CDR3 DNA sequence: TGCGCCAGCAGCTTTATCGGGACTAAGTCCTACAATGAGCAGTTCTTC. The chain is built from TRBV5-1 and TRBJ2-1; 7 bases are a match to TRBD2. V shed 2 bases and J 1 base; nucleotides not matched to a gene: 6. The CDR3 sequence is 16 residues long. Germline V gene data show CDR1 as SGHRS and CDR2 as YFSETQ.

This chain joins TRBV10-3 and TRBJ1-2; TRBD1 is a possible D gene (6 bases). CDR1 is ENHRY, CDR2 SYGVKD, per germline. The CDR3 has 14 amino acids. With 6 bases removed from V and 4 bases from J, the gap between germline ends came to 15 bases. The CDR3 DNA reads TGTGCCATCAGCGCCGGGACACCTACCTATGGCTACACCTTC. Translating it yields CAISAGTPTYGYTF.